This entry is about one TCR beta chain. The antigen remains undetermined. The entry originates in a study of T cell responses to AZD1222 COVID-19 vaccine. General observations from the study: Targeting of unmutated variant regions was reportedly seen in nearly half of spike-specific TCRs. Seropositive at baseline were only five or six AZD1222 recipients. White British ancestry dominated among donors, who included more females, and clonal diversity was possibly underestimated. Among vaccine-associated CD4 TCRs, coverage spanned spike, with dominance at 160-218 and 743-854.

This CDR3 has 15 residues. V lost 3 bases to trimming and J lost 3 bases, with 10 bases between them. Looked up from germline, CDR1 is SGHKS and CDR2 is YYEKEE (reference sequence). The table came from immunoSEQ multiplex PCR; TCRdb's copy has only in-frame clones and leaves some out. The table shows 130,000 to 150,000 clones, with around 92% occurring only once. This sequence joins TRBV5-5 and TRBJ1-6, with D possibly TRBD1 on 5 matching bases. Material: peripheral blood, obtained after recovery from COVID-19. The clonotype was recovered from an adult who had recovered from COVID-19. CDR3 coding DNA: TGTGCCAGCAGCTCCCTGGGGGACTATAATTCACCCCTCCACTTT. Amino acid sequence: CASSSLGDYNSPLHF.